The following is a T cell receptor beta chain sequence with its context. What it recognizes is unknown. This sample stems from a study of T cells after yellow fever vaccination. Study-wide findings and caveats: Most clones from primary vaccination were detected again post-booster (about 95% CD4, about 85% CD8). Highly abundant clonotypes carried over from the bulk population could end up in FACS-sorted repertoires as contaminants.

TCRdb passed the 5' RACE reads through MiXCR, listing each CDR3 protein once. The table records nearly 350,000 distinct CDR3 sequences, roughly 8.6% of them present only once. Germline V gene data show CDR1 as SGHRS and CDR2 as YFSETQ. This CDR3 has 14 residues. V was clipped by 0 bases and J by 3 bases, with 6 bases between them. The sequence was collected from a man aged 18-30 years who received the YFV17D yellow fever vaccine. The chain combines TRBV5-1 with TRBJ1-4; D call uncertain. Source: PBMCs, taken roughly seven weeks after the first yellow fever vaccination. The chain's CDR3 is CASSLDSPNEKLFF. Here the CDR3 DNA reads TGCGCCAGCAGCTTGGACAGCCCTAATGAAAAACTGTTTTTT.